This entry lists 17 T cell receptor beta chains sequenced from one sample in a study of radiation and T cells in renal cell carcinoma. Sequencing used immunoSEQ multiplex PCR; TCRdb keeps in-frame clones, though not all of them. The data show about 140,000 clones, less than 90% seen once. The time point is: baseline pretreatment blood. Treatment noted: 15 Gy SBRT to primary tumor, nephrectomy 4 weeks later. Sequencing used blood, obtained from a patient whose treatment included radiotherapy and nephrectomy. The receptors stem from a woman aged 45-60 years with renal cell carcinoma.

The gene calls are TRBV7-9 and TRBJ2-2; possible D gene TRBD1, 6 bases. This CDR3 is built from 15 residues. CDR1 is SEHNR, CDR2 FQNEAQ, per germline (reference sequence). The germline V and J ends were trimmed by 5 bases and 6 bases, with 16 bases remaining between them. CDR3 residues: CASSPQGRTPGELFF. CDR3 coding DNA: TGTGCCAGCAGCCCACAGGGACGAACGCCCGGGGAGCTGTTTTTT.

This chain connects TRBV9 to TRBJ2-7; unclear D gene. Per germline, CDR1 SGDLS and CDR2 YYNGEE. The CDR3 runs to 15 residues. V was shortened by 4 bases and J by 7 bases, with 21 bases between the two germline ends. CDR3 in amino acids: CASSPTGFRLGEQYF. CDR3 in DNA: TGTGCCAGCAGCCCGACGGGCTTTAGGTTGGGGGAGCAGTACTTC.

This rearrangement joins TRBV7-8 to TRBJ1-5, with a possible D match to TRBD1 (6 bases). The CDR3 extends over 14 amino acids. Germline CDR1 SGHVS, CDR2 FQNEAQ. V dropped 2 bases and J dropped 6 bases, with 11 bases sitting between them. Here the CDR3 DNA reads TGTGCCAGCAGCTTATCGGGGGGGCCTCAGCCCCAGCATTTT. Its protein is CASSLSGGPQPQHF.

V usage is TRBV5-1 and J usage is TRBJ2-3, with D maybe TRBD2 (5 bases). Looked up from germline, CDR1 is SGHRS and CDR2 is YFSETQ. The CDR3 runs to 14 residues. V shed 5 bases and J shed 2 bases, with 12 bases lying between them. Here the CDR3 reads CASRTDGITDTQYF. The CDR3 bases are TGCGCCAGCAGGACCGACGGGATCACAGATACGCAGTATTTT.

The V and J genes are TRBV4-1 and TRBJ2-1; D uncertain. V was shortened by 0 bases and J by 0 bases, with 9 bases between the two germline ends. CDR3 length: 16 amino acids. Germline V lookup: CDR1 MGHRA, CDR2 YSYEKL. The CDR3 loop reads CASSQDMRSSYNEQFF. DNA for the CDR3: TGCGCCAGCAGCCAAGATATGCGTAGCTCCTACAATGAGCAGTTCTTC.

The V gene is TRBV19, the J gene TRBJ2-3; tentative D call: TRBD2 (5 bases). The germline gives CDR1 LNHDA, CDR2 SQIVND (reference sequence). V was trimmed by 7 bases and J by 3 bases, leaving 11 bases between them. The CDR3 runs to 13 residues. CDR3 coding DNA: TGTGCCAGTACCCGCGGGCCTACAGATACGCAGTATTTT. This encodes CASTRGPTDTQYF.

This clone turned up a few times. The V and J genes are TRBV18 and TRBJ2-7; TRBD1 or TRBD2 may be the D gene (5 bases each). Trimming removed 3 bases from V and 5 bases from J, with 11 bases in between. From germline, CDR1 is KGHSH and CDR2 LQKENI. The CDR3 is made up of 13 amino acids. CDR3 coding DNA: TGTGCCAGCTCACCCGGGACGGATAACGAGCAGTACTTC. It is translated as CASSPGTDNEQYF.

The chain carries TRBV9 and TRBJ2-3; D may be TRBD2 (5 bases). From germline, CDR1 is SGDLS and CDR2 YYNGEE. Trimming stripped 0 bases from V and 6 bases from J, with 17 bases between. This CDR3 has 16 amino acids. This CDR3 is CASSVVGRGSRDTQYF. CDR3 nucleotides: TGTGCCAGCAGCGTAGTAGGTAGAGGGTCCAGGGATACGCAGTATTTT.

This rearrangement joins TRBV6-6 to TRBJ1-5; possible D gene TRBD1, 5 bases. The CDR3 loop spans 16 amino acids. Deletions cut 8 bases from V and 3 bases from J, with 20 bases between. CDR1 MNHNY and CDR2 SVGAGI come from the germline V gene (reference sequence). Written as DNA, the CDR3 is TGTGCCAGCGGCTCTTGGGGCGGGGGTCCCAATCAGCCCCAGCATTTT. As protein: CASGSWGGGPNQPQHF.

The count of this clone is one. V usage is TRBV7-2 and J usage is TRBJ1-4; 9 bases agree with TRBD1. V dropped 0 bases and J dropped 7; count of bases not matched to a gene: 9. This CDR3 contains 17 residues. From germline, CDR1 is SGHTA and CDR2 FQGNSA. Here the CDR3 reads CASSLAGTGLSFEKLFF. Here the CDR3 DNA reads TGTGCCAGCAGCTTAGCAGGGACAGGGCTTTCTTTTGAAAAACTGTTTTTT.

This clone has a handful of counts. The chain employs TRBV7-9 and TRBJ1-2; 9 bases are a match to TRBD1. Losses at the gene ends were 4 bases for V and 9 bases for J; bases not matched to a gene: 6. In germline, CDR1 is SEHNR, CDR2 FQNEAQ (reference sequence). The CDR3 extends over 13 amino acids. Here the CDR3 reads CASSSYRGQSYTF. The CDR3 nucleotides read TGTGCCAGCAGCTCATACAGGGGGCAGAGCTACACCTTC.

The genes are TRBV9 and TRBJ2-5; no definite D call. CDR1 is SGDLS and CDR2 is YYNGEE in the germline V gene. This CDR3 contains 13 residues. V was trimmed by 0 bases and J by 2 bases, leaving 5 bases between them. In DNA form, the CDR3 reads TGTGCCAGCAGCGTAGCAGATCAAGAGACCCAGTACTTC. Translating gives CASSVADQETQYF.

The CDR3 here is CASSSAWDSENYGYTF. The CDR3 DNA follows: TGTGCCAGCAGCTCGGCTTGGGACAGCGAAAACTATGGCTACACCTTC. The chain is built from TRBV7-9 and TRBJ1-2; 7 nucleotides match TRBD1. Germline CDR1 and CDR2: SEHNR and FQNEAQ (reference sequence). The CDR3 sequence is 16 residues long. V was clipped by 4 bases and J by 2 bases; unmatched bases: 10.

The chain couples TRBV2 to TRBJ2-5; 8 bases agree with TRBD2. CDR1 is SNHLY and CDR2 is FYNNEI in the germline V gene. V trimming: 6 bases; J trimming: 1 base; junction bases outside the gene matches: 7. The CDR3 totals 15 residues. CDR3 amino acids: CASSREGGSQETQYF. The CDR3 nucleotides are TGTGCCAGCAGCCGGGAGGGCGGCTCCCAAGAGACCCAGTACTTC.

This clone appeared a single time. The V gene is TRBV7-2, the J gene TRBJ2-2, with D uncertain. Trimming took off 2 bases at V and 7 bases at J, with 5 bases between the two ends. The CDR3 is 12 residues long. Germline values: CDR1 SGHTA, CDR2 FQGNSA. DNA for the CDR3: TGTGCCAGCAGCTTACGCCTCGGGGAGCTGTTTTTT. Translation gives CASSLRLGELFF.

The rearrangement joins TRBV2 to TRBJ1-1, with 7 nucleotides matching TRBD1. Germline assignment: CDR1 SNHLY and CDR2 FYNNEI. Unmatched junction bases numbered 8, after V lost 6 bases and J lost 1 base. This CDR3 spans 15 amino acids. CDR3 protein: CASRAMEGANTEAFF. In DNA form, the CDR3 reads TGTGCCAGCAGGGCCATGGAGGGGGCGAACACTGAAGCTTTCTTT.

V usage is TRBV6-5 and J usage is TRBJ1-4; perhaps TRBD1 as D (6 bases). The CDR3 is 14 residues long. Germline lookup yields CDR1 MNHEY and CDR2 SVGAGI. The ends were cut back, 8 bases at V and 5 bases at J, with 15 bases in the middle. CDR3 loop: CASRGGSQNEKLFF. CDR3 nucleotides: TGTGCCAGCCGAGGGGGGAGCCAGAATGAAAAACTGTTTTTT.